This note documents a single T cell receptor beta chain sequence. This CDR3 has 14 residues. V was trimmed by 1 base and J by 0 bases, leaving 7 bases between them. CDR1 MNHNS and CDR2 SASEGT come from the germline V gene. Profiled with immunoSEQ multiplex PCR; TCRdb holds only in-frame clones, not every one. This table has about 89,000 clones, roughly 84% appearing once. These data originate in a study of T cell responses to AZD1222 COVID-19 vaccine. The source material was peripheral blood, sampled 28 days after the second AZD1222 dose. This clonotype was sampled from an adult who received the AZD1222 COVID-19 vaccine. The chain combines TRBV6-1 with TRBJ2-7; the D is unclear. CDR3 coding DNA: TGTGCCAGCAGTGAAGACAGATCCTCCTACGAGCAGTACTTC. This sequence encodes CASSEDRSSYEQYF.